The next 27 T cell receptor beta chains were all read from a single sample in a study of T cell changes during pregnancy in multiple sclerosis. Generated by immunoSEQ multiplex PCR, the TCRdb table keeps only in-frame clones and is missing some. The profile shows 40,000 to 50,000 clones, 89% of them singletons. Here the sequenced sample was CD4+ T cells from peripheral blood mononuclear cells, taken in the first trimester of pregnancy. Receptors were obtained from a female donor with multiple sclerosis, enrolled in a pregnancy study.

V usage is TRBV7-2 and J usage is TRBJ2-4; the D gene is possibly TRBD2 (6 bases). V lost 5 bases to trimming and J lost 7 bases, with 15 bases between them. Looked up from germline, CDR1 is SGHTA and CDR2 is FQGNSA. The length of the CDR3 is 14 residues. The CDR3 region has the DNA TGTGCCAGCAGCGCCGGAGGGATTGGTAACATTCAGTACTTC. It is translated as CASSAGGIGNIQYF.

The genes are TRBV19 and TRBJ2-1; tentatively, D is TRBD2 (5 bases). The V gene's germline CDR1 is LNHDA and CDR2 SQIVND (reference sequence). The CDR3 runs 15 residues. V lost 0 bases and J 2 bases, leaving 8 bases between the germline ends. The CDR3 DNA is TGTGCCAGTAGTATAGACGGAGGACCCTACAATGAGCAGTTCTTC. Its translation: CASSIDGGPYNEQFF.

V usage is TRBV30 and J usage is TRBJ1-1; 7 bases are a match to TRBD1. V lost 1 base to trimming and J lost 4 bases; unmatched junction nucleotides: 6. Germline V gene sequence: CDR1 GTSNPN, CDR2 SVGIG (reference sequence). This CDR3 region has 14 residues. In nucleotides, the CDR3 is TGTGCCTGGAGTGGGGACAGTCCCGTCACTGAAGCTTTCTTT. It codes for CAWSGDSPVTEAFF.

The J gene is TRBJ2-7, the V gene TRBV19; TRBD1 aligns across 9 bases. The CDR3 covers 14 residues. In germline, CDR1 is LNHDA, CDR2 SQIVND (reference sequence). Trimming at V came to 7 bases and at J to 3 bases, leaving 7 bases not matched to a gene. CDR3 in amino acids: CASKGTGNLYEQYF. As DNA, the CDR3 is TGTGCCAGTAAGGGGACAGGGAATCTCTACGAGCAGTACTTC.

This chain joins TRBV18 and TRBJ2-2; D possibly corresponds to TRBD1 (5 bases). The germline V gene has CDR1 KGHSH and CDR2 LQKENI. The germline V and J ends were trimmed by 4 bases and 10 bases, with 7 bases remaining between them. CDR3 length: 11 residues. The CDR3 nucleotides read TGTGCCAGCTCACGGGGCCAGGAGCTGTTTTTT. As protein: CASSRGQELFF. The variable domain in full, with the rest retrieved from reference TRBV18 and TRBJ2-2, is NAGVMQNPRHLVRRRGQEARLRCSPMKGHSHVYWYRQLPEEGLKFMVYLQKENIIDESGMPKERFSAEFPKEGPSILRIQQVVRGDSAAYFCASSRGQELFFGEGSRLTVL.

DNA of the CDR3: TGCGCCAGCAGCTTGGCCAGCGGGAGATACAATGAGCAGTTCTTC. Its protein is CASSLASGRYNEQFF. The gene calls are TRBV5-1 and TRBJ2-1; 8 bases match TRBD2. The CDR3 runs to 15 residues. V trimming: 0 bases; J trimming: 4 bases; junction bases outside the gene matches: 3. Germline V gene lookup returns CDR1 SGHRS and CDR2 YFSETQ.

The chain employs TRBV5-1 and TRBJ2-4; 9 bases are shared with TRBD1. Germline V CDR1 and CDR2: SGHRS, YFSETQ. The CDR3 sequence is 16 residues long. The trim removed 4 bases at V and 3 bases at J, leaving 8 bases unmatched. DNA for the CDR3: TGCGCCAGCAGCCTGGGACAGGGTATATACAAAAACATTCAGTACTTC. This sequence encodes CASSLGQGIYKNIQYF.

This rearrangement joins TRBV29-1 to TRBJ2-5, with 11 bases fitting TRBD2. V shed 6 bases and J 4 bases; nucleotides not matched to a gene: 7. Germline loops: CDR1 SQVTM, CDR2 ANQGSEA. The CDR3 has 14 residues. The CDR3, as DNA: TGCAGCGTCCAAACTAGCGGGAGCGGAGAGACCCAGTACTTC. Protein product: CSVQTSGSGETQYF.

The chain couples TRBV7-3 to TRBJ2-1; possibly TRBD2 for D (6 bases). The CDR3 is 18 residues long. Trimming shortened V by 2 bases and J by 0 bases, and 17 bases separated the two germline ends. CDR1 and CDR2 (germline): SGHTA, FQGTGA. In nucleotides, the CDR3 is TGTGCCAGCAGCTTAGCCCTACTTGCGGGAAGCTCCTACAATGAGCAGTTCTTC. Its translation: CASSLALLAGSSYNEQFF.

This rearrangement joins TRBV7-3 to TRBJ1-3; D not resolved. Germline loops: CDR1 SGHTA, CDR2 FQGTGA. This CDR3 region has 17 residues. Trimming shortened V by 2 bases and J by 0 bases, and 14 bases separated the two germline ends. In DNA, the CDR3 is TGTGCCAGCAGCTTATACGAAGCGGGGATCTCTGGAAACACCATATATTTT. This sequence encodes CASSLYEAGISGNTIYF.

The J gene is TRBJ1-2, the V gene TRBV5-4; D not resolved. CDR3 length equals 14 residues. The V gene's germline CDR1 is SGHNT and CDR2 YYREEE (reference sequence). Trimming cost V 4 bases and J 4 bases, with 14 bases left between them. The CDR3 loop reads CASSAASIPYGYTF. The CDR3 DNA follows: TGTGCCAGCAGCGCCGCGTCGATTCCCTATGGCTACACCTTC.

The rearrangement links TRBV5-1 to TRBJ2-5; TRBD2 matches 7 bases. Germline trimming cut 7 bases from V and 4 bases from J; bases unmatched to any gene: 13. The CDR3 loop spans 15 amino acids. Germline CDR1 SGHRS, CDR2 YFSETQ. The CDR3 protein is CASGWGEGAGETQYF. CDR3 nucleotides: TGCGCCAGCGGCTGGGGGGAGGGCGCGGGAGAGACCCAGTACTTC.

This clone was observed a single time. V gene TRBV29-1 combines with J gene TRBJ2-5, with 7 bases that match TRBD1. Looked up from germline, CDR1 is SQVTM and CDR2 is ANQGSEA. This CDR3 has 13 amino acids. J lost 5 bases, V lost 7 bases, and 10 bases had no gene match. The chain's CDR3 is CSAQLGGTETQYF. CDR3 nucleotides: TGCAGCGCCCAGCTAGGGGGCACTGAGACCCAGTACTTC.

The genes are TRBV5-6 and TRBJ2-5, with TRBD2 identical over 14 bases. After removal of 0 bases from V and 5 bases from J, the junction contained 3 bases not matched to a gene. The CDR3 has 16 amino acids. Germline V lookup: CDR1 SGHDT, CDR2 YYEEEE. The CDR3 nucleotides are TGTGCCAGCAGCTTGGCCGGGACTAGCGGGAGTGAGACCCAGTACTTC. Translation: CASSLAGTSGSETQYF.

The genes are TRBV7-2 and TRBJ2-5, with D tentatively TRBD2 (6 bases). The DNA matches TRBJ2-7 better at its end, which makes the J call doubtful. CDR3 length equals 15 residues. Germline assignment: CDR1 SGHTA and CDR2 FQGNSA. The CDR3: CASSLVGEEGYEQYF. CDR3 nucleotides: TGTGCCAGCAGCTTAGTGGGGGAGGAGGGCTACGAGCAGTACTTC.

This clone appeared once. The chain uses TRBV7-9 and TRBJ2-7; 8 bases align to TRBD1. V was clipped by 3 bases and J by 5 bases; unmatched bases: 0. The CDR3 runs to 12 residues. CDR1 and CDR2 (germline): SEHNR, FQNEAQ (reference sequence). The CDR3 spells CASSLTGDEQYF. CDR3 nucleotide sequence: TGTGCCAGCAGCTTGACAGGGGACGAGCAGTACTTC.

V and J are TRBV7-2 and TRBJ2-7; tentative D call: TRBD2 (6 bases). The germline gives CDR1 SGHTA, CDR2 FQGNSA. The V end was cut by 5 bases, the J end by 1 base, with 15 bases between. The CDR3 sequence is 15 residues long. This CDR3 is CASSPWASVSYEQYF. The CDR3 DNA follows: TGTGCCAGCAGCCCCTGGGCTAGCGTTTCCTACGAGCAGTACTTC.

CDR3 in amino acids: CASSGRGGTEAFF. The CDR3 nucleotides read TGTGCCAGCAGTGGTCGGGGAGGCACTGAAGCTTTCTTT. This chain uses TRBV6-1 with TRBJ1-1; no definite D call. Trimming removed 4 bases from V and 4 bases from J, with 10 bases in between. Germline V lookup: CDR1 MNHNS, CDR2 SASEGT. This CDR3 comprises 13 residues.

J is TRBJ2-5 and V is TRBV6-5, with 10 bases matching TRBD2. The CDR3 length is 14 residues. J gave up 5 bases and V 6 bases, and 6 bases lay outside the gene matches. Germline V CDR1 and CDR2: MNHEY, SVGAGI. The CDR3 is CASRYLAGEETQYF. The CDR3 DNA reads TGTGCCAGCAGGTATCTAGCGGGAGAGGAGACCCAGTACTTC.

This chain uses TRBV11-2 with TRBJ2-7; D remains ambiguous. Germline-derived CDR1 and CDR2 are SGHAT and FQNNGV. V was trimmed by 0 bases and J by 3 bases, leaving 12 bases between them. The CDR3 contains 15 residues. CDR3 nucleotide sequence: TGTGCCAGCAGCTTAGATTCATTGGGCGACTACGAGCAGTACTTC. This gives the protein CASSLDSLGDYEQYF.

The count of this clone is one. The chain joins TRBV5-1 to TRBJ2-1, with 11 nucleotides matching TRBD2. This CDR3 spans 15 amino acids. V gave up 3 bases and J gave up 6 bases; unmatched junction bases: 5. Per the germline V gene, CDR1 is SGHRS and CDR2 is YFSETQ. Here the CDR3 DNA reads TGCGCCAGCAGCTGGGGGGGACTAGCGGCCAATGAGCAGTTCTTC. Translation gives CASSWGGLAANEQFF.

This chain uses TRBV14 with TRBJ2-1; a possible D gene is TRBD1 (5 bases). Trimming left V 0 bases short and J 7 bases short, with 16 bases between. The CDR3 consists of 16 residues. The germline CDR1 and CDR2 sequences are SGHDN and FVKESK. The CDR3 nucleotides read TGTGCCAGCAGCCAAGAACGTTTCAGGGAAGGGAATGAGCAGTTCTTC. Translated, it gives CASSQERFREGNEQFF.

As DNA, the CDR3 is TGTGCCAGCAGCATCATGGGGCATAATGGCTACACCTTC. Encoded protein: CASSIMGHNGYTF. The chain is built from TRBV28 and TRBJ1-2; TRBD1 might be the D (5 bases). CDR1 and CDR2 (germline): MDHEN, SYDVKM. Trimming took 6 bases from V and 6 from J, leaving 14 bases between them. This CDR3 spans 13 amino acids.

The rearrangement links TRBV5-1 to TRBJ2-7; tentatively, D is TRBD1 (5 bases). Trimming cost V 1 base and J 3 bases, with 14 bases left between them. The CDR3 has 15 amino acids. Germline loops: CDR1 SGHRS, CDR2 YFSETQ. The CDR3 DNA reads TGCGCCAGCAGCTTGACGGCTGGGGCCGTCTACGAGCAGTACTTC. Protein sequence: CASSLTAGAVYEQYF.

This chain links TRBV25-1 with TRBJ1-2; 8 nucleotides line up with TRBD1. The germline CDR1 and CDR2 sequences are MGHDK and SYGVNS. This CDR3 is 17 amino acids long. V lost 0 bases to trimming and J lost 7 bases; unmatched junction nucleotides: 13. CDR3 bases: TGTGCCAGCAGTGAATACGAGTATAGGACAGGGTTTACTGGCTACACCTTC. Residues: CASSEYEYRTGFTGYTF.

J is TRBJ1-5 and V is TRBV19, with 7 bases lining up with TRBD1. The germline V gene encodes CDR1 LNHDA and CDR2 SQIVND (reference sequence). V dropped 6 bases and J dropped 3; count of bases not matched to a gene: 2. The CDR3 totals 13 residues. CDR3 residues: CASRRGLNQPQHF. In nucleotides, the CDR3 is TGTGCCAGTAGGAGGGGGCTCAATCAGCCCCAGCATTTT.

The CDR3 DNA is TGTGCCATCAGAGGGCTAGCGGAGAATTCCTACGAGCAGTACTTC. Translating gives CAIRGLAENSYEQYF. The chain is built from TRBV10-3 and TRBJ2-7, with 7 bases that match TRBD2. J gave up 1 base and V 6 bases, and 9 bases lay outside the gene matches. The CDR3 is 15 residues long. Per the germline V gene, CDR1 is ENHRY and CDR2 is SYGVKD.